The entry that follows covers one T cell receptor beta chain sequence. Here immunoSEQ multiplex PCR was the method, and the copy in TCRdb shows in-frame clones only, minus some. The table has roughly 1,600,000 clones, 98% seen once. The sample comes from a study of shared clonotypes between healthy human individuals. The material sequenced was naive CD4+ T cells sorted from blood. Regarding subset: CD45RA+ positively selected. The clonotype originates from a man younger than 40 in good health.

The CDR3 region is CASSYSIPGQRYGYTF. The CDR3 nucleotides read TGTGCCAGCAGTTACTCGATCCCCGGGCAGAGGTATGGCTACACCTTC. The V gene is TRBV6-5, the J gene TRBJ1-2; D unclear. The CDR3 loop spans 16 amino acids. CDR1 is MNHEY and CDR2 is SVGAGI in the germline V gene. Trimming took off 0 bases at V and 5 bases at J, with 16 bases between the two ends.